Listed below are T cell receptor beta chains from one sample, sequenced in a study of shared T cell receptors in the human thymus. TCRdb's table, derived via immunoSEQ multiplex PCR, lists solely in-frame clones and lacks some. The sample has over 65,000 clones, 90% to 95% seen once. Sample: thymocytes. These receptors all stem from a human donor. Each CDR3 is given with its conserved first and last residue. The D gene is left open where the match is weak. Only part of the rows carry a size: once, few, many, or a class if the clone is expanded.

TRBJ2-3	NA	NA	TRBV7-3	CASSPPGGRANTDTQYF	TGTGCCAGCAGCCCCCCGGGTGGCAGGGCGAACACAGATACGCAGTATTTT
TRBJ2-5	TRBD2	NA	TRBV5-3	CARSLVGGAETQYF	TGTGCCAGAAGCTTGGTCGGGGGGGCAGAGACCCAGTACTTC
TRBJ1-1	NA	once	TRBV9	CASSVGWVGTEAFF	TGTGCCAGCAGCGTAGGGTGGGTAGGCACTGAAGCTTTCTTT
TRBJ2-3	NA	NA	TRBV6-4	CASSDLMTDTQYF	TGTGCCAGCAGTGACCTAATGACAGATACGCAGTATTTT
TRBJ1-2	NA	NA	TRBV6-5	CASSSPGGRNYGYTF	TGTGCCAGCAGTTCGCCAGGAGGCCGGAACTATGGCTACACCTTC
TRBJ1-3	NA	NA	TRBV4-3	CASSQEWVYRSSGNTIYF	TGCGCCAGCAGCCAAGAATGGGTTTACAGGAGCTCTGGAAACACCATATATTTT
TRBJ1-5	NA	NA	TRBV15	CATSSGTPVPYSNQPQHF	TGTGCCACCAGCTCAGGGACACCCGTCCCTTATAGCAATCAGCCCCAGCATTTT
TRBJ1-2	NA	NA	TRBV4-3	CASSQDRGQIYGYTF	TGCGCCAGCAGCCAAGATCGCGGACAGATCTATGGCTACACCTTC
TRBJ2-5	NA	NA	TRBV5-8	CASSRNLGPWGTQYF	TGTGCCAGCAGCAGGAACTTGGGGCCCTGGGGGACCCAGTACTTC
TRBJ2-1	NA	NA	TRBV5-1	CASSLADPDNYNEQFF	TGCGCCAGCAGCTTGGCCGACCCGGATAACTACAATGAGCAGTTCTTC
TRBJ1-1	NA	NA	TRBV6-1	CASSEAGHWNTEAFF	TGTGCCAGCAGTGAAGCCGGACATTGGAACACTGAAGCTTTCTTT
TRBJ1-2	NA	NA	TRBV27	CASSPRQNLWGYTF	TGTGCCAGCAGTCCCCGTCAAAATCTCTGGGGCTACACCTTC
TRBJ2-7	NA	NA	TRBV19	CASSTGQSSYEQYF	TGTGCCAGTAGTACCGGACAGAGCTCCTACGAGCAGTACTTC
TRBJ2-1	NA	once	TRBV5-1	CASSLDEDREGCEQFF	TGCGCCAGCAGCTTGGACGAGGACAGGGAGGGGTGTGAGCAGTTCTTC